This TCR beta chain was retrieved from a study of shared clonotypes between healthy human individuals. Donors were healthy HIV-negative adults without recently reported acute infections or vaccinations. The method was immunoSEQ multiplex PCR; TCRdb's version includes in-frame clones alone and lacks a portion of them. The sample lists about 770,000 clones, around 77% occurring once. The germline gives CDR1 MDHEN, CDR2 SYDVKM. The junction had 4 bases not matched to a gene; V was cut back by 2 bases and J by 2 bases. CDR3 size: 16 residues. The gene calls are TRBV28 and TRBJ2-3; 10 nucleotides line up with TRBD2. The sequencing input was memory CD4+ T cells sorted from blood. Sample subset: CD45RA-negative fraction. This sequence originates from a woman aged 30 to 39 in good health. As DNA, the CDR3 is TGTGCCAGCAGTTTACTAGCGGGAGTTCCCACAGATACGCAGTATTTT. It codes for CASSLLAGVPTDTQYF.